This T cell receptor beta chain was sequenced in a study of blood T cells in healthy people across ages. It was with a sample-barcoded 5' primer and a J-beta primer mix that a second PCR of about 7 to 12 cycles was run. Each TCR beta cDNA got a 12-nucleotide random molecular identifier. TCRdb independently ran MiXCR on the 5' RACE reads; one entry per CDR3 protein. The table lists around 1,100,000 distinct CDR3 sequences, 35% to 45% of them singletons, with over 10% in the top ten. Ranging in age from roughly 6 to 90, the donors were healthy Caucasian individuals from Russia. About 10 milliliters was the volume of peripheral blood drawn from each donor. Samples each had at least 5.5 micrograms of total RNA extracted. J gave up 5 bases and V 6 bases, and 11 bases lay outside the gene matches. The CDR3 runs 16 residues. CDR1 is SEHNR and CDR2 is FQNEAQ in the germline V gene (reference sequence). This clonotype has just a few counts.

The chain is built from TRBV7-9 and TRBJ2-3; TRBD1 matches 10 bases. Sequenced: blood. This clonotype originated in a man younger than 30 in good health. This CDR3 reads CASSRRDRGDKDTQYF. As DNA, the CDR3 is TGTGCCAGCAGTCGACGGGACAGGGGTGATAAAGATACGCAGTATTTT. The entire variable domain, with the rest obtained from reference TRBV7-9 and TRBJ2-3, is as follows: DTGVSQNPRHKITKRGQNVTFRCDPISEHNRLYWYRQTLGQGPEFLTYFQNEAQLEKSRLLSDRFSAERPKGSFSTLEIQRTEQGDSAMYLCASSRRDRGDKDTQYFGPGTRLTVL.